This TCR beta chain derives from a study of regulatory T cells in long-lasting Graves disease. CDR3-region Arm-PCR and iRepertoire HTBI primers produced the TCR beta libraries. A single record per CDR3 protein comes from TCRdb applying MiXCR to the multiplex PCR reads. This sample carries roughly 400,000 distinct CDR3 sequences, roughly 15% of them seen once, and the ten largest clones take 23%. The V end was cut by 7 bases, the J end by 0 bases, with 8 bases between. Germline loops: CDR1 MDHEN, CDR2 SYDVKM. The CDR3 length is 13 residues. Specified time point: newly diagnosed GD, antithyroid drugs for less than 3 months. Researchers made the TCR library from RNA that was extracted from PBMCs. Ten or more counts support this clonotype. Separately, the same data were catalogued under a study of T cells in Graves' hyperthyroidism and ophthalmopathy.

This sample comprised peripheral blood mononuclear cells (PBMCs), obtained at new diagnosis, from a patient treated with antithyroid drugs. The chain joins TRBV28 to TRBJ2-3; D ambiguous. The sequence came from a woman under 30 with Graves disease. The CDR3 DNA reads TGTGCCAGCAATAGCCGTAGCACAGATACGCAGTATTTT. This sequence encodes CASNSRSTDTQYF.